These 25 T cell receptor beta chains were all obtained from the same sample, sequenced in a study of blood T cell repertoires in COVID-19. TCRdb's copy holds only in-frame clones and misses some; the assay was immunoSEQ multiplex PCR. The profile covers about 200,000 clones, with 80% to 90% appearing a single time and about 10% taken by the ten largest. What was sequenced was peripheral blood. These receptors were obtained from a woman older than 75 with acute or convalescent COVID-19.

J is TRBJ2-2 and V is TRBV5-1; 11 positions agree with TRBD2. CDR3 length: 16 residues. The junction had 5 bases not matched to a gene; V was cut back by 4 bases and J by 3 bases. Germline V CDR1 and CDR2: SGHRS, YFSETQ. CDR3 in amino acids: CASSDGTSGYTGELFF. The CDR3 nucleotides read TGCGCCAGCAGCGACGGGACTAGCGGTTACACCGGGGAGCTGTTTTTT.

The DNA of the CDR3 is TGTGCCAGCAGTCTCGGACTGGGAAACACTGAAGCTTTCTTT. Residues: CASSLGLGNTEAFF. V gene TRBV7-2 combines with J gene TRBJ1-1; no firm D call. Germline CDR1 reads SGHTA; CDR2 reads FQGNSA. V dropped 6 bases and J dropped 2 bases, with 13 bases sitting between them. The CDR3 has 14 residues. Full variable domain (outside the CDR3, taken from reference TRBV7-2 and TRBJ1-1): GAGVSQSPSNKVTEKGKDVELRCDPISGHTALYWYRQSLGQGLEFLIYFQGNSAPDKSGLPSDRFSAERTGGSVSTLTIQRTQQEDSAVYLCASSLGLGNTEAFFGQGTRLTVV.

This clone has a handful of counts. The rearrangement uses TRBV6-6 and TRBJ1-1, with D possibly TRBD1 on 6 matching bases. The CDR3 has 14 amino acids. Germline V gene sequence: CDR1 MNHNY, CDR2 SVGAGI (reference sequence). The ends were cut back, 2 bases at V and 8 bases at J, with 15 bases in the middle. The CDR3 here is CASSYPEQGSEAFF. The CDR3 coding sequence is TGTGCCAGCAGTTACCCGGAACAGGGAAGCGAAGCTTTCTTT.

The V and J genes are TRBV6-6 and TRBJ1-3; 8 bases align to TRBD1. Unmatched junction bases numbered 4, after V lost 6 bases and J lost 0 bases. The CDR3 has 15 amino acids. Germline CDR1 reads MNHNY; CDR2 reads SVGAGI (reference sequence). CDR3 in amino acids: CASSGTGISGNTIYF. DNA for the CDR3: TGTGCCAGCAGCGGGACAGGTATCTCTGGAAACACCATATATTTT.

For the CDR3, the DNA is TGTGCCAGCAGTTTGGTCACAGACACCGGGGAGCTGTTTTTT. The encoded protein is CASSLVTDTGELFF. This chain connects TRBV27 to TRBJ2-2; D unclear. Germline CDR1 and CDR2: MNHEY and SMNVEV (reference sequence). V gave up 3 bases and J gave up 3 bases, with 8 bases separating them. The CDR3 totals 14 residues.

For the CDR3, the DNA is TGCGCCAGCAGCTTGGGAGTGGGCCAGGGGATCAATCAGCCCCAGCATTTT. It codes for CASSLGVGQGINQPQHF. This rearrangement joins TRBV5-1 to TRBJ1-5, with D possibly matching TRBD1 (6 bases). The CDR3 loop spans 17 amino acids. Germline V gene lookup returns CDR1 SGHRS and CDR2 YFSETQ. V was pared by 0 bases and J by 3 bases, with 16 bases between. Complete variable domain (other parts from reference TRBV5-1 and TRBJ1-5): KAGVTQTPRYLIKTRGQQVTLSCSPISGHRSVSWYQQTPGQGLQFLFEYFSETQRNKGNFPGRFSGRQFSNSRSEMNVSTLELGDSALYLCASSLGVGQGINQPQHFGDGTRLSIL.

The chain uses TRBV30 and TRBJ2-1; 7 bases are shared with TRBD1. This CDR3 is built from 13 residues. The V gene end was trimmed by 4 bases and the J gene end by 4 bases; junction bases not matched to a gene: 4. Germline V CDR1 and CDR2: GTSNPN, SVGIG (reference sequence). The CDR3 loop reads CAWNRGRYNEQFF. The CDR3 bases are TGTGCCTGGAACAGGGGCCGATACAATGAGCAGTTCTTC.

The chain joins TRBV30 to TRBJ1-1; no firm D call. Per the germline V gene, CDR1 is GTSNPN and CDR2 is SVGIG (reference sequence). Trimming took off 3 bases at V and 4 bases at J, with 12 bases between the two ends. CDR3 length: 13 residues. The CDR3: CAWRRTGFTEAFF. The CDR3 DNA is TGTGCCTGGAGGCGAACGGGGTTCACTGAAGCTTTCTTT.

V usage is TRBV2 and J usage is TRBJ1-1; tentatively, D is TRBD1 (5 bases). This CDR3 comprises 14 residues. V was cut by 6 bases and J by 5 bases, with 16 bases left in between. Germline V gene lookup returns CDR1 SNHLY and CDR2 FYNNEI. In DNA, the CDR3 is TGTGCCAGCAGCTCGGACATAGGTGGGACTGAAGCTTTCTTT. It yields the protein CASSSDIGGTEAFF.

The rearrangement joins TRBV10-3 to TRBJ2-6; D is ambiguous. The CDR3 is 14 residues long. Trimming cost V 4 bases and J 0 bases, with 4 bases left between them. Germline V lookup: CDR1 ENHRY, CDR2 SYGVKD. The CDR3 reads CAISVSSGANVLTF. The DNA of the CDR3 is TGTGCCATCAGTGTCAGCTCTGGGGCCAACGTCCTGACTTTC.

This clone showed up just once. The chain combines TRBV3-1 (or the pseudogene TRBV3-2) with TRBJ1-4, with D uncertain. The CDR3 has 14 residues. The V end was cut by 10 bases, the J end by 0 bases, with 12 bases between. The germline gives CDR1 LGHDT, CDR2 YNNKEL (reference sequence). The CDR3 protein is CATRAAATNEKLFF. Here the CDR3 DNA reads TGTGCCACTCGAGCGGCTGCAACTAATGAAAAACTGTTTTTT.

The V and J genes are TRBV3-1 (or the pseudogene TRBV3-2) and TRBJ2-5; a possible D gene is TRBD2 (6 bases). The V end lost 1 base, the J end lost 1 base, and 13 bases lay between the germline ends. The length of the CDR3 is 16 residues. CDR1 is LGHDT, CDR2 YNNKEL, per germline (reference sequence). CDR3 region: CASSQARGGAQETQYF. CDR3 in DNA: TGTGCCAGCAGCCAAGCAAGGGGCGGGGCCCAAGAGACCCAGTACTTC.

The chain has TRBV28 and TRBJ1-2, with TRBD1 matching over 10 bases. After removal of 11 bases from V and 0 bases from J, the junction contained 0 bases not matched to a gene. The CDR3 covers 12 residues. Germline V gene sequence: CDR1 MDHEN, CDR2 SYDVKM. As DNA, the CDR3 is TGTGCCGGACAGGGGGCTAACTATGGCTACACCTTC. Translating gives CAGQGANYGYTF.

The chain carries TRBV19 and TRBJ1-5, with 7 bases identical to TRBD1. CDR1 is LNHDA and CDR2 is SQIVND in the germline V gene (reference sequence). V lost 7 bases to trimming and J lost 3 bases; unmatched junction nucleotides: 9. This CDR3 contains 15 residues. The CDR3 bases are TGTGCCAGTACCGAAGGGACAGACCACAATCAGCCCCAGCATTTT. Its protein product is CASTEGTDHNQPQHF.

V and J are TRBV7-2 and TRBJ1-3, with TRBD1 matching over 9 bases. The CDR3 runs to 16 residues. J lost 4 bases, V lost 3 bases, and 7 bases had no gene match. Germline CDR1 SGHTA, CDR2 FQGNSA. The CDR3 sequence: CASSFLTGGSGNTIYF. CDR3 nucleotide sequence: TGTGCCAGCAGCTTCCTCACAGGGGGCTCGGGAAACACCATATATTTT.

The chain joins TRBV6-6 to TRBJ1-2; 7 nucleotides match TRBD1. Trimming removed 5 bases from V and 8 bases from J; junction bases left unmatched: 20. Germline V gives CDR1 MNHNY, CDR2 SVGAGI (reference sequence). The CDR3 is 17 amino acids. CDR3 bases: TGTGCCAGCAGTCCCCTCGGGGTTGAGGGGGCAAGTGGGGGCTACACCTTC. Protein sequence: CASSPLGVEGASGGYTF.

The chain couples TRBV19 to TRBJ1-5, with TRBD1 identical over 11 bases. The CDR3 totals 15 residues. V dropped 6 bases and J dropped 2; count of bases not matched to a gene: 3. Looked up from germline, CDR1 is LNHDA and CDR2 is SQIVND (reference sequence). The CDR3 region has the DNA TGTGCCAGTAGCCGGACAGGGGGCGGCAATCAGCCCCAGCATTTT. This gives the protein CASSRTGGGNQPQHF.

V and J are TRBV7-3 and TRBJ1-3; no firm D call. This CDR3 has 15 amino acids. Germline lookup yields CDR1 SGHTA and CDR2 FQGTGA. Deletions cut 0 bases from V and 1 base from J, with 7 bases between. The CDR3 DNA reads TGTGCCAGCAGCTTAACTAGCGCGTCTGGAAACACCATATATTTT. Translation gives CASSLTSASGNTIYF. The whole variable domain, filled in from reference TRBV7-3 and TRBJ1-3, reads GAGVSQTPSNKVTEKGKYVELRCDPISGHTALYWYRQSLGQGPEFLIYFQGTGAADDSGLPNDRFFAVRPEGSVSTLKIQRTERGDSAVYLCASSLTSASGNTIYFGEGSWLTVV.

The V call is TRBV5-6, the J call TRBJ2-7, with D possibly being TRBD2 (5 bases). The CDR3 is made up of 11 amino acids. Trimming cost V 4 bases and J 5 bases, with 7 bases left between them. Germline V gene data show CDR1 as SGHDT and CDR2 as YYEEEE. The CDR3 loop reads CASSLAHEQYF. The DNA of the CDR3 is TGTGCCAGCAGCCTAGCTCACGAGCAGTACTTC.

There are a few counts of this clone. The rearrangement links TRBV6-1 to TRBJ2-7, with 9 bases aligning to TRBD1. This CDR3 has 15 amino acids. The germline CDR1 and CDR2 sequences are MNHNS and SASEGT. V shed 3 bases and J 7 bases; nucleotides not matched to a gene: 10. CDR3 nucleotides: TGTGCCAGCAGTGAGACAGGGGGTTTCTACGAGGAGCAGTACTTC. As protein: CASSETGGFYEEQYF.

The chain joins TRBV19 to TRBJ1-2; 8 bases are a match to TRBD1. Germline CDR1 and CDR2: LNHDA and SQIVND (reference sequence). The CDR3 extends over 14 amino acids. V trimming: 5 bases; J trimming: 8 bases; junction bases outside the gene matches: 10. CDR3 sequence (DNA): TGTGCCAGTAGTCCGATGACAGGGGAGAACGGCTACACCTTC. Amino acid sequence: CASSPMTGENGYTF.

This chain uses TRBV10-3 with TRBJ1-3; D ambiguous. Germline CDR1 ENHRY, CDR2 SYGVKD. Trimming took off 10 bases at V and 1 base at J, with 11 bases between the two ends. The CDR3 length is 13 residues. Here the CDR3 reads CATARESGNTIYF. As DNA, the CDR3 is TGTGCCACCGCTAGGGAGTCTGGAAACACCATATATTTT.

This CDR3 is CASSPRTSGTSYEQYF. CDR3 nucleotides: TGTGCCAGTAGTCCGCGGACTAGCGGGACCTCCTACGAGCAGTACTTC. The chain carries TRBV19 and TRBJ2-7, with 12 positions matching TRBD2. Looked up from germline, CDR1 is LNHDA and CDR2 is SQIVND (reference sequence). The CDR3 spans 16 residues. Trimming cost V 5 bases and J 0 bases; bases outside gene matches: 5.

The chain joins TRBV4-3 to TRBJ2-7; 7 nucleotides line up with TRBD2. CDR1 LGHNA and CDR2 YSLEER come from the germline V gene. V shed 3 bases and J 1 base; nucleotides not matched to a gene: 3. CDR3 length equals 14 residues. The CDR3 here is CASSQGRGSYEQYF. The CDR3 bases are TGCGCCAGCAGCCAGGGGAGGGGATCCTACGAGCAGTACTTC.

This clone was observed once. The J gene is TRBJ1-4, the V gene TRBV4-3; D uncertain. CDR1 LGHNA and CDR2 YSLEER come from the germline V gene. The CDR3 consists of 15 residues. V was clipped by 0 bases and J by 8 bases, with 13 bases between them. The CDR3 sequence is CASSQETQEDEKLFF. The CDR3 DNA sequence: TGCGCCAGCAGCCAAGAAACCCAGGAGGACGAAAAACTGTTTTTT.